The 10 T cell receptor beta chains listed next were all sequenced from one sample in a study of blood T cell repertoires in COVID-19. Assay: immunoSEQ multiplex PCR; the TCRdb copy retains only in-frame clones and omits some. The repertoire holds more than 200,000 clones, with about 93% as singletons. The sequenced sample was PBMCs or T cells enriched from blood (not recorded which). The receptors stem from a woman aged 18-35 years who had recovered from COVID-19.

This clone was recorded only once. The chain uses TRBV7-3 and TRBJ1-1; D unresolved. V was pared by 2 bases and J by 4 bases, with 11 bases between. Per the germline V gene, CDR1 is SGHTA and CDR2 is FQGTGA. The CDR3 has 14 residues. The CDR3 protein is CASSLAGVSTEAFF. CDR3 DNA sequence: TGTGCCAGCAGCTTAGCCGGGGTGAGCACTGAAGCTTTCTTT.

The chain uses TRBV27 and TRBJ2-7; 7 bases match TRBD2. The CDR3 is made up of 15 amino acids. Losses at the gene ends were 6 bases for V and 8 bases for J; bases not matched to a gene: 16. Germline values: CDR1 MNHEY, CDR2 SMNVEV (reference sequence). Here the CDR3 reads CASSRFASGNYQQYF. The CDR3, as DNA: TGTGCCAGCAGCCGCTTTGCAAGCGGGAATTACCAGCAGTACTTC.

V usage is TRBV19 and J usage is TRBJ1-5; 7 bases fit TRBD1. Trimming removed 5 bases from V and 5 bases from J; junction bases left unmatched: 9. The CDR3 extends over 15 amino acids. Germline V gene data show CDR1 as LNHDA and CDR2 as SQIVND (reference sequence). The CDR3 spells CASSPGTETHQPQHF. The CDR3 nucleotides are TGTGCCAGTAGTCCCGGGACAGAGACCCATCAGCCCCAGCATTTT. Filled out from reference TRBV19 and TRBJ1-5, the complete variable domain reads DGGITQSPKYLFRKEGQNVTLSCEQNLNHDAMYWYRQDPGQGLRLIYYSQIVNDFQKGDIAEGYSVSREKKESFPLTVTSAQKNPTAFYLCASSPGTETHQPQHFGDGTRLSIL.

This chain uses TRBV7-9 with TRBJ1-3; D remains unclear. Per germline, CDR1 SEHNR and CDR2 FQNEAQ (reference sequence). Trimming shortened V by 4 bases and J by 0 bases, and 10 bases separated the two germline ends. The CDR3 spans 15 residues. CDR3 in amino acids: CASSSLGDSGNTIYF. CDR3 nucleotides: TGTGCCAGCAGCTCGCTCGGGGACTCTGGAAACACCATATATTTT.

This chain uses TRBV19 with TRBJ2-7, with 8 nucleotides matching TRBD2. Germline CDR1 is LNHDA and CDR2 is SQIVND (reference sequence). The J segment lost 7 bases and the V segment lost 2 bases, leaving 16 bases of the junction unmatched. The CDR3 runs 17 residues. CDR3 DNA sequence: TGTGCCAGTAGTATAAGGAGGTACGGCAGCGGGAGATCTGAGCAGTACTTC. Translation: CASSIRRYGSGRSEQYF.

The V call is TRBV25-1, the J call TRBJ1-2; tentative D call: TRBD1 (5 bases). The V and J ends lost 2 bases and 2 bases respectively, with 18 bases between them. Germline lookup yields CDR1 MGHDK and CDR2 SYGVNS. The CDR3 runs to 17 residues. Written as DNA, the CDR3 is TGTGCCAGCAGTGAAAGGGGAGGCGGGGGGATAAACTATGGCTACACCTTC. Amino acid sequence: CASSERGGGGINYGYTF.

The chain couples TRBV5-1 to TRBJ2-3, with 16 nucleotides matching TRBD2. Germline V gene data show CDR1 as SGHRS and CDR2 as YFSETQ. The CDR3 extends over 16 amino acids. The V segment lost 4 bases and the J segment 3 bases; nucleotides outside the gene matches: 2. The CDR3 loop reads CASSQGLAGGTDTQYF. The CDR3 nucleotides read TGCGCCAGCAGCCAGGGACTAGCGGGAGGGACAGATACGCAGTATTTT.

The gene calls are TRBV11-1 and TRBJ2-2, with a tentative D call TRBD1 (6 bases). Between the trimmed V and J ends, which lost 5 bases and 4 bases, there was a span of 14 bases. This CDR3 comprises 15 residues. The germline V gene has CDR1 SGHAT and CDR2 FQDESV (reference sequence). The CDR3: CASSPGGQSTGELFF. CDR3 sequence (DNA): TGTGCCAGCAGCCCGGGCGGACAGTCCACCGGGGAGCTGTTTTTT.

The chain has TRBV18 and TRBJ2-7; TRBD2 matches 10 bases. The CDR3 has 16 amino acids. V shed 4 bases and J 4 bases; nucleotides not matched to a gene: 10. The germline gives CDR1 KGHSH, CDR2 LQKENI. CDR3 residues: CASSQTSGTLRYEQYF. The CDR3 DNA reads as TGTGCCAGCTCACAAACTAGCGGGACCTTGAGGTACGAGCAGTACTTC.

The chain couples TRBV5-5 to TRBJ1-2; no firm D call. CDR3 length equals 13 residues. Germline assignment: CDR1 SGHKS and CDR2 YYEKEE (reference sequence). V shed 5 bases and J shed 6 bases, with 14 bases lying between them. CDR3 residues: CASRDSGYDGYTF. The CDR3 DNA reads TGTGCCAGCAGGGACTCGGGGTATGATGGCTACACCTTC.